This TCR beta chain was sequenced in a study of shared clonotypes between healthy human individuals. Study summary: The cohort had two women and three men, ages 18 to 49. Overall study results and limits: Since donors were few, the genetic and exposure-history diversity represented was limited.

Points on this clone: No antigen is known for it.

Naivety among CD8 cells was defined by CD45RO negativity and positive CCR7 selection, thereby excluding terminally differentiated effector memory CD45RA+ cells. For sorted subsets, approximately 180 ng DNA per replicate equaled 30,000 or so T cell genomes. Assay used: immunoSEQ multiplex PCR; TCRdb lists only in-frame clones, some missing. In the table there are approximately 590,000 clones, 95% to 96% of which are singletons. The sequence came from a woman aged 25 to 39 in good health. The sequenced sample was naive CD8+ T cells sorted from blood.

The CDR3 DNA follows: TGTGCCAGCAGTGACGGAGAGACCCAGTACTTC. Its translation is CASSDGETQYF. The rearrangement uses TRBV27 and TRBJ2-5; D uncertain. The CDR3 has 11 residues. CDR1 is MNHEY and CDR2 is SMNVEV in the germline V gene (reference sequence). V lost 5 bases and J 4 bases, leaving 5 bases between the germline ends.